The next 16 T cell receptor beta chains were all read from a single sample in a study of T cell responses to AZD1222 COVID-19 vaccine. Libraries were prepared by immunoSEQ multiplex PCR; TCRdb keeps only in-frame clonotypes and omits some of them. The sample contains about 120,000 clones, 91% of which appear only once. The sample consisted of peripheral blood, taken on day 0 of AZD1222 vaccination. Receptors were obtained from an adult in good health.

V and J are TRBV30 and TRBJ2-5, with 7 nucleotides matching TRBD2. J lost 3 bases, V lost 3 bases, and 7 bases had no gene match. Germline loops: CDR1 GTSNPN, CDR2 SVGIG (reference sequence). The CDR3 loop spans 14 amino acids. CDR3 region: CAWSVGGEEETQYF. In DNA, the CDR3 is TGTGCCTGGAGCGTTGGGGGGGAAGAAGAGACCCAGTACTTC. The full variable domain, with the rest looked up from reference TRBV30 and TRBJ2-5, is SQTIHQWPATLVQPVGSPLSLECTVEGTSNPNLYWYRQAAGRGLQLLFYSVGIGQISSEVPQNLSASRPQDRQFILSSKKLLLSDSGFYLCAWSVGGEEETQYFGPGTRLLVL.

In its sample, this clone was seen once. This sequence joins TRBV6-2 or TRBV6-3 and TRBJ1-1; perhaps TRBD1 as D (5 bases). The CDR3 is made up of 20 amino acids. The V gene lost 6 bases and the J gene lost 6 bases, with 35 bases spanning the gap. Germline V gene lookup returns CDR1 MNHEY and CDR2 SVGEGT. The CDR3: CASSTGDRQGFWNVRAEAFF. CDR3 sequence (DNA): TGTGCCAGCAGCACGGGGGACCGCCAAGGGTTCTGGAATGTTCGAGCTGAAGCTTTCTTT.

Turning to this clone: The same CDR3 also results from other DNA sequences found in this sample. The chain carries TRBV6-4 and TRBJ2-2, with a possible D match to TRBD1 (5 bases). This CDR3 region has 13 residues. With 4 bases removed from V and 2 bases from J, the gap between germline ends came to 5 bases. The germline gives CDR1 MRHNA, CDR2 SNTAGT. The CDR3 spells CASSGTNTGELFF. In DNA, the CDR3 is TGTGCCAGCAGTGGGACAAACACCGGGGAGCTGTTTTTT.

The chain couples TRBV2 to TRBJ2-7; no firm D call. V lost 6 bases and J 2 bases, leaving 11 bases between the germline ends. Per the germline V gene, CDR1 is SNHLY and CDR2 is FYNNEI. CDR3 length: 13 amino acids. The CDR3 sequence is CASRYDGTYEQYF. The CDR3 DNA sequence: TGTGCCAGCAGGTATGACGGAACCTACGAGCAGTACTTC.

The chain recombines TRBV6-5 with TRBJ1-1, with 7 bases identical to TRBD1. J was trimmed by 10 bases and V by 5 bases; bases with no gene match: 10. CDR3 length: 13 residues. From germline, CDR1 is MNHEY and CDR2 SVGAGI. The CDR3 DNA follows: TGTGCCAGCAGTCGCGGACAGGCCCCGGTAGCTTTCTTT. As protein: CASSRGQAPVAFF.

The gene calls are TRBV7-9 and TRBJ2-7, with D maybe TRBD1 (5 bases). The ends were cut back, 4 bases at V and 5 bases at J, with 12 bases in the middle. There are 13 residues in the CDR3. Germline lookup yields CDR1 SEHNR and CDR2 FQNEAQ (reference sequence). CDR3 nucleotides: TGTGCCAGCAGCTCCTCGGTCAGGGACGAGCAGTACTTC. Its translation: CASSSSVRDEQYF.

V and J are TRBV6-6 and TRBJ1-2; D is unclear. The V and J ends lost 5 bases and 0 bases respectively, with 13 bases between them. The length of the CDR3 is 15 residues. CDR1 is MNHNY, CDR2 SVGAGI, per germline (reference sequence). The CDR3 coding sequence is TGTGCCAGCAGTGTTTACGTTGGAGCTAACTATGGCTACACCTTC. Protein product: CASSVYVGANYGYTF.

The chain is built from TRBV6-6 and TRBJ1-5; D is unresolved. The CDR3 contains 11 residues. Looked up from germline, CDR1 is MNHNY and CDR2 is SVGAGI (reference sequence). The V gene lost 5 bases and the J gene lost 9 bases, with 8 bases spanning the gap. The DNA of the CDR3 is TGTGCCAGCAGTCCTTGGGGGCCCCAGCATTTT. Protein: CASSPWGPQHF.

This rearrangement joins TRBV4-1 to TRBJ2-7; D remains unclear. Germline V gene data show CDR1 as MGHRA and CDR2 as YSYEKL. Trimming removed 0 bases at V and 2 bases at J, with 5 bases between. This CDR3 region has 13 residues. Written as DNA, the CDR3 is TGCGCCAGCAGCCAAGATATCGCCTACGAGCAGTACTTC. This translates into CASSQDIAYEQYF.

The chain employs TRBV2 and TRBJ2-6, with 7 bases fitting TRBD2. CDR1 is SNHLY, CDR2 FYNNEI, per germline. The CDR3 consists of 16 residues. With 7 bases clipped from V and 1 base from J, the junction kept 7 bases outside the gene matches. The CDR3 region is CASNILGGSGANVLTF. CDR3 DNA: TGTGCCAGCAACATCCTGGGAGGGTCTGGGGCCAACGTCCTGACTTTC.

V is TRBV4-2 and J is TRBJ1-4; a weak D match, TRBD1 (5 bases). This CDR3 has 16 amino acids. The germline V gene has CDR1 LGHNA and CDR2 YNFKEQ. V gave up 0 bases and J gave up 8 bases, with 16 bases separating them. CDR3 sequence: CASSQEGRGLREKLFF. CDR3 bases: TGTGCCAGCAGCCAAGAAGGGCGGGGGTTAAGGGAAAAACTGTTTTTT.

The gene calls are TRBV27 and TRBJ1-3; D unclear. Germline CDR1 MNHEY, CDR2 SMNVEV (reference sequence). Trimming cost V 7 bases and J 4 bases, with 8 bases left between them. CDR3 length: 12 residues. CDR3 in amino acids: CASTSPGNTIYF. The CDR3 DNA sequence: TGTGCCAGCACCTCACCCGGAAACACCATATATTTT.

V usage is TRBV3-1 (or the pseudogene TRBV3-2) and J usage is TRBJ2-1; TRBD2 aligns across 8 bases. With V trimmed by 1 base and J by 6 bases, 5 bases remained unmatched. The V gene's germline CDR1 is LGHDT and CDR2 YNNKEL (reference sequence). This CDR3 has 15 amino acids. The CDR3 loop reads CASSQVPGLGNEQFF. In DNA, the CDR3 is TGTGCCAGCAGCCAAGTTCCGGGACTAGGCAATGAGCAGTTCTTC.

The rearrangement links TRBV19 to TRBJ1-1; weak D call: TRBD1 (5 bases). The CDR3 has 13 residues. V was pared by 10 bases and J by 1 base, with 13 bases between. Germline CDR1 reads LNHDA; CDR2 reads SQIVND (reference sequence). The CDR3 sequence: CATGGGRNTEAFF. DNA of the CDR3: TGTGCCACTGGGGGAGGGCGGAACACTGAAGCTTTCTTT.

The gene calls are TRBV2 and TRBJ1-2, with 7 nucleotides matching TRBD1. Germline CDR1 reads SNHLY; CDR2 reads FYNNEI. The CDR3 length is 14 residues. V shed 5 bases and J 8 bases; nucleotides not matched to a gene: 11. This CDR3 reads CASSYDRAAQGYTF. The CDR3 coding sequence is TGTGCCAGCAGTTACGACAGGGCGGCACAGGGCTACACCTTC.

This sequence joins TRBV14 and TRBJ2-1; 8 bases map to TRBD1. This CDR3 region has 16 residues. The junction had 9 bases not matched to a gene; V was cut back by 4 bases and J by 4 bases. Per the germline V gene, CDR1 is SGHDN and CDR2 is FVKESK. CDR3 DNA: TGTGCCAGCAGCCCCCTTGACAGGGGACGGTACAATGAGCAGTTCTTC. Protein product: CASSPLDRGRYNEQFF.